The clone carrying this T cell receptor (beta chain) was found a few times. Its target is not known. This CDR3 has 19 residues. With 5 bases clipped from V and 2 bases from J, the junction kept 14 bases outside the gene matches. cDNA libraries for TCR alpha and TCR beta, carrying sample barcodes and UMIs, came from 5'RACE with constant-segment primers. TCRdb used MiXCR to reprocess the 5' RACE reads, holding one entry per CDR3 protein. The sample gives about 110,000 distinct CDR3 sequences, around 12% of which show up once; 27% is in the top ten. The data were taken from a study of T-cell memory formation after mild COVID-19. Findings and caveats of the study: Day 15 to 85 contracting clones showed balanced CD4/CD8; day 15 to 37 expanders favored CD4+. Researchers report contracting CD4+ clones mostly in CM and EM, with CD8+ clones in EMRA. Detection of some responders pre-infection suggested pre-existing cross-reactive memory T cells participated.

The sample consisted of PBMCs or a T cell subset sorted from them (not recorded which). The sequence was obtained from an adult woman who had mild COVID-19 (a few samples of this study predate the infection). Cell type and time point are not known. The chain uses TRBV12-3 or TRBV12-4 and TRBJ2-6, with 8 bases lining up with TRBD1. The CDR3 DNA follows: TGTGCCAGCAGTCCCCTTATGGTACAGGGGGTAACTGGGGCCAACGTCCTGACTTTC. Translating gives CASSPLMVQGVTGANVLTF.